The sequence of this T cell receptor beta chain was determined in a study of naive and memory T cell subsets (dated by TCRdb to 2016 to 2017). Concerning the study at large: An open-source, UMI-based TCR alpha and beta sequencing pipeline was applied to sorted naive and memory peripheral blood T cell subsets. IgG serology results and the functional CMV T cell responses were in complete agreement. RNA was DNase-treated and reverse transcribed with TCR constant-region primers, mostly using SuperScript III. Overall study results and their limits: A few larger clonotypes were found in naive repertoires, especially CD8, and these larger clonotypes were possibly memory cells re-expressing CD45RA. TCR abundance followed a power law with an exponent that was different for naive and memory subsets but consistent across the three individuals. Clonotypes were defined as single alpha or beta chain sequences, not paired alpha/beta receptors. Once error correction was done, more than 90% of naive TCR sequences showed up just once, which made the naive abundance distributions much steeper than those of the memory subsets. Gini index rose and Shannon and inverse Simpson diversity fell from naive through CM, EM and EMRA in both CD4 and CD8 cells. RNA-based TCR counts may be influenced by expression changes linked to T cell activation and differentiation. The repertoire findings for the naive and memory subsets could not be validated against a ground truth, as none was available.

Library construction relied on UMI-ligation and nested PCR. The beta constant-region primer consisted of an equimolar mixture of two oligonucleotides that together covered TRBC1 and TRBC2. Four rounds of PCR, combining the SP2 primer with nested alpha and beta constant-region primers, were used to amplify the ligated cDNA. A single-stranded oligonucleotide bearing the SP2 primer plus a 12-nucleotide UMI was ligated onto the 3' end of the cDNA by T4 RNA ligase 1. Incubation of the ligation reaction lasted roughly 20-25 hours at 16 degrees C. PCR2 was typically performed as a SYBR Green qPCR and was stopped at a predetermined threshold so that over-amplification was prevented. Every purification after the first one was done using Agencourt AMPure XP magnetic beads. Libraries were quantified by Qubit and checked on a TapeStation, with a main peak expected near 650 bp. Pooled libraries were sequenced on an Illumina MiSeq using v2 2x251 paired-end kits, and typically roughly 0.85-2 million reads were obtained per sample. Each sample library was pooled at roughly 4.4 nM, and roughly 5-8% PhiX was included to improve cluster recognition. The original pipeline was this. V and J genes were assigned to Demultiplexor-processed FASTQ reads by Decombinator through tag matching, with a single base-pair mismatch being allowed. Collapsinator relied on UMIs to fix sequencing errors as well as frequency errors caused by PCR heterogeneity. TCRs were translated and CDR3s were extracted from the conserved cysteine to the FGXG phenylalanine by CDR3Translator, with non-productive sequences being flagged. Gini, Shannon entropy and inverse Simpson indices were calculated on repertoires subsampled to equal numbers of UMI-defined TCRs. Power-law fits to clonotype abundance distributions were performed by maximum likelihood within the linear range. On one naive CD8 sample, the pipeline and MIGEC gave similar UMI counts, unique TCR numbers and clonal distributions. One analysis removed from the naive repertoire any naive TCRs that were also present in any memory subset from the same donor. A set of several thousand CMV-associated CDR3 sequences, compiled from VDJdb and a published dataset, was used to search the repertoires. TCRdb trimmed public reads at Q25 via fastp, called clones via MiXCR and kept in-frame beta chains. A single entry per CDR3 protein holds the most common genes and DNA from its merged rows. The V and J calls come from TCRdb's annotation, not from the publication. The sample table shows around 140,000 distinct CDR3 sequences, and more than 15% are seen once. Of the sample, about 0.57% falls within the top ten clones.

From the second PCR step on, the TCR alpha and beta chain libraries were amplified in separate reactions. The CMV status of each donor was determined by measuring IFNgamma production from CD4+ T cells after fresh PBMCs had been stimulated overnight with CMV viral lysate. CD4 T cells were positively selected using Miltenyi beads, after which CD8 T cells were positively selected from the CD4-negative fraction. Cells were stained for CD3, CD4, CD8, CD45RA, CD27 and a live/dead dye and were sorted on a BD Aria II into four subsets based on CD45RA and CD27. Blood came from three healthy volunteers, each fractionated into CD4 and CD8 T cells and then into four differentiation subsets. Roughly 0.13 L of peripheral blood was collected from each donor, and PBMC were isolated by Ficoll-Paque PLUS density-gradient centrifugation. After sorting, cells were lysed in RLT buffer, RNA was extracted using a Qiagen RNeasy kit, and the extracted RNA was stored at -80 degrees C.

Trimming costs V 4 bases and J 2 bases, and their ends lie 12 bases apart. The CDR1 and CDR2 encoded by the germline V gene (reference sequence) are SEHNR and FQNEAQ. The CDR3 holds 14 amino acids from the cysteine to the phenylalanine. The retained sequence is limited to the CDR3, 42 bases, with the frame set at the first base. On this clonotype: Its specific antigen is unknown. Qualities for individual bases were not recorded, and no much larger clone is one base off.

This TCR came from a human donor in good health. The sequenced sample was naive CD8+ T cells from blood. The cell subset or site label, as the study defines it: naive T cells, CD45RA high CD27+. The rearrangement joined TRBV7-9 to TRBJ2-7; the D call could be TRBD1 or TRBD2, with each sharing 5 bases. The bases are TGTGCCAGCAGCTCACGGGACCAGGCCTACGAGCAGTACTTC. It codes for CASSSRDQAYEQYF.